The rows below give T cell receptor beta chains drawn from one sample of a study of regulatory T cells in long-lasting Graves disease. TCRdb reprocessed the multiplex PCR reads with MiXCR, giving one entry per CDR3 protein. The top ten clones hold about a fifth of a sample with about 380,000 distinct CDR3 sequences, about a sixth of them seen once. This specimen was peripheral blood mononuclear cells (PBMCs), taken at new diagnosis, from a patient treated with antithyroid drugs. These receptors came from a female donor with Graves disease. The CDR3 runs from the conserved cysteine through the conserved F or W. The D gene is left open where the match is weak. Clone size is not always given. Where it is, it says once, few, many or a class for expanded clones.

V gene,D gene,clone size,J gene,CDR3 DNA,CDR3 protein
TRBV7-2,.,many,TRBJ2-7,TGTGCCAGCAGCCTCACCCGGGGGGAGCAGTACTTC,CASSLTRGEQYF
TRBV4-1,TRBD1,many,TRBJ2-1,TGCGCCAGCAGCCAAGATCTGGGACAGGACTTTAACAATGAGCAGTTCTTC,CASSQDLGQDFNNEQFF
TRBV18,.,once,TRBJ2-5,TGTGCCAGCTCACCACCATTGCGTCAAGAGACCCAGTACTTC,CASSPPLRQETQYF
TRBV20-1,.,many,TRBJ2-5,TGCAGCTGCTTAGGGTATGGGACATCACAAGAGACCCAGTACTTC,CSCLGYGTSQETQYF
TRBV10-3,TRBD1,many,TRBJ2-5,TGTGCCATCAATCCGGGACAGGGGCAAGAGACCCAGTACTTC,CAINPGQGQETQYF
TRBV7-9,TRBD2,many,TRBJ2-1,TGTGCCAGCAGCTTTAGGACTAGCGGGAGTGATGAGCAGTTCTTC,CASSFRTSGSDEQFF
TRBV6-1,.,many,TRBJ1-1,TGTGCCAGCATAAAGTCCGGTTTTATGAACACTGAAGCTTTCTTT,CASIKSGFMNTEAFF
TRBV4-1,.,.,TRBJ1-5,TGCGCCAGCAGCCAAACCCTCGTGGACGGGCGCAATCAGCCCCAGCATTTT,CASSQTLVDGRNQPQHF
TRBV5-4,.,.,TRBJ2-6,TGTGCCAGCAGCTTGGTTACGAATACTGGGGCCAACGTCCTGACTTTC,CASSLVTNTGANVLTF
TRBV11-2,.,many,TRBJ2-5,TGTGCCAGCAGCTCCTACTCAGAAGAGACCCAGTACTTC,CASSSYSEETQYF
TRBV12-3/TRBV12-4,.,many,TRBJ2-7,TGTGCCAGCAGTTTGGAGGCCCTACCCGAGCAGTACTTC,CASSLEALPEQYF